This entry features one TCR beta chain sequence. The antigen remains undetermined. The CDR3 totals 12 residues. Germline V CDR1 and CDR2: GTSNPN, SVGIG (reference sequence). The germline V and J ends were trimmed by 0 bases and 4 bases, with 7 bases remaining between them. The data were taken from a study of CD4 T cells in relation to SARS-CoV-2 and coronaviruses. Unexposed donor CD4+ T cells date from about 2011-2018, before the COVID-19 pandemic. Isolation of CD4+ T cells took place after less than 11 days in culture. As cell numbers allowed, unexposed-donor CD4+ T cells faced SARS-CoV-2 S/N and four cold-coronavirus spikes. Fresh IL-2 medium replaced half the medium on days 3 and 7. The protocol was immunoSEQ multiplex PCR, while the TCRdb copy is restricted to in-frame clones and leaves out a portion. The data hold 20,000 to 25,000 clones, with 74% observed a single time.

V and J are TRBV30 and TRBJ2-7; TRBD2 is a possible D gene (5 bases). The sample was CD4+ T cells from PBMCs, cultured in vitro. The TCR comes from a human donor in good health. The CDR3 DNA sequence: TGTGCCTGGAGTGTATCGGGATACGAGCAGTACTTC. Its translation is CAWSVSGYEQYF.